Presented here are 20 T cell receptor beta chains from one specimen sequenced in a study of control samples from healthy donors and cancer patients. The protocol was immunoSEQ multiplex PCR, while the TCRdb copy is restricted to in-frame clones and leaves out a portion. The sample lists some 66,000 clones; roughly 85% were seen once. Sequenced sample: blood. These receptors were obtained from a man aged 40-55 years in good health.

This clone was recorded only once. The V gene is TRBV4-3, the J gene TRBJ1-1, with D hard to call. Trimming shortened V by 3 bases and J by 3 bases, and 2 bases separated the two germline ends. CDR3 length: 11 amino acids. The V gene's germline CDR1 is LGHNA and CDR2 YSLEER. CDR3: CASSQDTEAFF. DNA of the CDR3: TGCGCCAGCAGCCAGGACACTGAAGCTTTCTTT.

The chain joins TRBV5-1 to TRBJ1-1; D not certain. The CDR3 length is 15 residues. Germline CDR1 and CDR2: SGHRS and YFSETQ. V lost 2 bases and J 0 bases, leaving 11 bases between the germline ends. The CDR3 DNA is TGCGCCAGCAGCTTCTTGGGGAACATGAACACTGAAGCTTTCTTT. Its protein is CASSFLGNMNTEAFF.

The genes are TRBV11-3 and TRBJ1-2, with TRBD1 as a possible D gene (6 bases). Trimming took 2 bases from V and 6 from J, leaving 7 bases between them. The germline CDR1 and CDR2 sequences are SGHNT and YENEEA. This CDR3 has 12 residues. CDR3 in amino acids: CASSLSGDGYTF. CDR3 nucleotide sequence: TGTGCCAGCAGCTTATCAGGGGATGGCTACACCTTC.

The rearrangement joins TRBV7-2 to TRBJ2-7; 7 bases agree with TRBD1. CDR3 length equals 14 residues. Germline V gene data show CDR1 as SGHTA and CDR2 as FQGNSA. V was pared by 5 bases and J by 4 bases, with 8 bases of the junction left unmatched. The CDR3 sequence is CASSTQQGWYEQYF. The CDR3 DNA is TGTGCCAGCAGCACCCAACAGGGGTGGTACGAGCAGTACTTC.

The chain uses TRBV19 and TRBJ1-1, with D possibly matching TRBD1 (5 bases). This CDR3 region has 14 residues. Germline V gene sequence: CDR1 LNHDA, CDR2 SQIVND (reference sequence). The germline V and J ends were trimmed by 3 bases and 2 bases, with 10 bases remaining between them. CDR3 in DNA: TGTGCCAGTAGTATCTGGACAAAAAACACTGAAGCTTTCTTT. It specifies CASSIWTKNTEAFF.

CDR3 nucleotides: TGTGCCAGCAGTTACACCTTCGTAGGCTCAGCCTACGAGCAGTACTTC. Its protein is CASSYTFVGSAYEQYF. The chain has TRBV6-2 or TRBV6-3 and TRBJ2-7; D not certain. V was trimmed by 2 bases and J by 2 bases, leaving 16 bases between them. The CDR3 has 16 amino acids. Germline values: CDR1 MNHEY, CDR2 SVGEGT.

The count of this clone is one. This chain uses TRBV7-2 with TRBJ2-3; 12 bases match TRBD2. The CDR3 sequence is 16 residues long. The germline V gene encodes CDR1 SGHTA and CDR2 FQGNSA. V shed 5 bases and J 4 bases; nucleotides not matched to a gene: 7. CDR3 residues: CASSLLAGGPSDTQYF. CDR3 bases: TGTGCCAGCAGCCTCCTAGCGGGAGGGCCCTCAGATACGCAGTATTTT.

The rearrangement joins TRBV5-6 to TRBJ2-1, with 12 bases aligning to TRBD2. The length of the CDR3 is 18 residues. CDR1 and CDR2 (germline): SGHDT, YYEEEE. The junction had 6 bases not matched to a gene; V was cut back by 1 base and J by 1 base. The CDR3: CASSLWLAGGRSYNEQFF. The CDR3 region has the DNA TGTGCCAGCAGCTTGTGGCTAGCGGGGGGGCGGTCCTACAATGAGCAGTTCTTC. The complete variable domain, with remaining parts taken from reference TRBV5-6 and TRBJ2-1, reads DAGVTQSPTHLIKTRGQQVTLRCSPKSGHDTVSWYQQALGQGPQFIFQYYEEEERQRGNFPDRFSGHQFPNYSSELNVNALLLGDSALYLCASSLWLAGGRSYNEQFFGPGTRLTVL.

The chain uses TRBV5-6 and TRBJ1-2, with 7 bases matching TRBD1. Germline values: CDR1 SGHDT, CDR2 YYEEEE. Germline trimming cut 2 bases from V and 3 bases from J; bases unmatched to any gene: 7. The CDR3 covers 15 residues. The CDR3 sequence: CASSLPRGSDYGYTF. The CDR3 nucleotides read TGTGCCAGCAGCTTACCCAGGGGGTCGGACTATGGCTACACCTTC. Full variable domain (rest looked up from reference TRBV5-6 and TRBJ1-2): DAGVTQSPTHLIKTRGQQVTLRCSPKSGHDTVSWYQQALGQGPQFIFQYYEEEERQRGNFPDRFSGHQFPNYSSELNVNALLLGDSALYLCASSLPRGSDYGYTFGSGTRLTVV.

This chain's CDR3 is CASSQDFASPLHF. DNA of the CDR3: TGTGCCAGCAGCCAAGATTTTGCCTCACCCCTCCACTTT. The chain is built from TRBV14 and TRBJ1-6, with no clear D. CDR1 is SGHDN and CDR2 is FVKESK in the germline V gene. With 0 bases removed from V and 10 bases from J, the gap between germline ends came to 7 bases. This CDR3 has 13 amino acids.

The rearrangement links TRBV7-2 to TRBJ2-3; weak D call: TRBD2 (6 bases). The V gene lost 0 bases and the J gene lost 1 base, with 8 bases spanning the gap. The CDR3 runs to 15 residues. Germline V gives CDR1 SGHTA, CDR2 FQGNSA. Here the CDR3 DNA reads TGTGCCAGCAGCTTAGCGCGGGGCCGCACAGATACGCAGTATTTT. It codes for CASSLARGRTDTQYF. Based on the CDR3 plus reference TRBV7-2 and TRBJ2-3, the full variable domain is GAGVSQSPSNKVTEKGKDVELRCDPISGHTALYWYRQSLGQGLEFLIYFQGNSAPDKSGLPSDRFSAERTGGSVSTLTIQRTQQEDSAVYLCASSLARGRTDTQYFGPGTRLTVL.

V usage is TRBV19 and J usage is TRBJ2-7; D gene uncertain. Germline V gene data show CDR1 as LNHDA and CDR2 as SQIVND (reference sequence). The ends were cut back, 2 bases at V and 0 bases at J, with 8 bases in the middle. The CDR3 length is 14 residues. This CDR3 is CASSINGGSYEQYF. The CDR3 nucleotides read TGTGCCAGTAGTATAAACGGCGGCTCCTACGAGCAGTACTTC. Filled out from reference TRBV19 and TRBJ2-7, the complete variable domain reads DGGITQSPKYLFRKEGQNVTLSCEQNLNHDAMYWYRQDPGQGLRLIYYSQIVNDFQKGDIAEGYSVSREKKESFPLTVTSAQKNPTAFYLCASSINGGSYEQYFGPGTRLTVT.

V gene TRBV7-2 combines with J gene TRBJ1-2; 9 bases match TRBD1. The CDR3 has 14 residues. After removal of 4 bases from V and 5 bases from J, the junction contained 5 bases not matched to a gene. The germline V gene has CDR1 SGHTA and CDR2 FQGNSA. CDR3 loop: CASSWPGTGYGYTF. Here the CDR3 DNA reads TGTGCCAGCAGCTGGCCCGGGACAGGGTATGGCTACACCTTC.

The rearrangement links TRBV27 to TRBJ1-2; 9 bases agree with TRBD1. The CDR3 covers 14 residues. Germline CDR1 MNHEY, CDR2 SMNVEV (reference sequence). V shed 6 bases and J 5 bases; nucleotides not matched to a gene: 7. The CDR3 DNA follows: TGTGCCAGCAGCCCTGCGGGGACAGGGTATGGCTACACCTTC. It translates to CASSPAGTGYGYTF.

This clone is a singleton in its sample. The chain has TRBV19 and TRBJ1-4; D is uncertain. CDR1 and CDR2 from the germline V gene are LNHDA and SQIVND (reference sequence). The CDR3 runs to 12 residues. The CDR3 region is CAARATNEKLFF. The CDR3 nucleotides read TGTGCAGCGCGCGCAACTAATGAAAAACTGTTTTTT.

The genes are TRBV29-1 and TRBJ2-7; D remains unclear. CDR1 is SQVTM, CDR2 ANQGSEA, per germline. V was clipped by 7 bases and J by 0 bases, with 13 bases between them. The CDR3 spans 13 residues. This chain's CDR3 is CSARGPSSYEQYF. In DNA, the CDR3 is TGCAGCGCGAGAGGACCGAGCTCCTACGAGCAGTACTTC.

This chain connects TRBV11-2 to TRBJ1-1; possibly TRBD1 for D (5 bases). This CDR3 comprises 13 residues. Trimming removed 3 bases from V and 1 base from J, with 6 bases in between. Germline-derived CDR1 and CDR2 are SGHAT and FQNNGV. The DNA of the CDR3 is TGTGCCAGCAGCTTCGACAGGAACACTGAAGCTTTCTTT. Its protein is CASSFDRNTEAFF.

In this sample, this clone turned up a few times. The chain employs TRBV7-6 and TRBJ2-3, with 14 bases lining up with TRBD2. The CDR3 length is 15 residues. Losses at the gene ends were 5 bases for V and 5 bases for J; bases not matched to a gene: 3. Germline V gene lookup returns CDR1 SGHVS and CDR2 FNYEAQ. This CDR3 reads CASSQGLAGGDTQYF. Written as DNA, the CDR3 is TGTGCCAGCAGCCAAGGACTAGCGGGAGGAGATACGCAGTATTTT.

This sequence joins TRBV10-3 and TRBJ1-2; 10 positions agree with TRBD1. The CDR3 is 14 amino acids. The germline CDR1 and CDR2 sequences are ENHRY and SYGVKD. The ends lost 9 bases at V and 7 bases at J; junction bases unmatched: 11. CDR3: CAITGTGVSGGYTF. Written as DNA, the CDR3 is TGTGCCATAACCGGGACAGGGGTTTCAGGTGGCTACACCTTC.

The chain combines TRBV5-6 with TRBJ2-7; 9 nucleotides agree with TRBD1. The V segment lost 3 bases and the J segment 1 base; nucleotides outside the gene matches: 5. Per the germline V gene, CDR1 is SGHDT and CDR2 is YYEEEE. The CDR3 contains 15 residues. The CDR3: CASSYPGTGSYEQYF. The CDR3 DNA reads as TGTGCCAGCAGCTACCCCGGGACAGGGTCCTACGAGCAGTACTTC.